The clone carrying this TCR beta chain was seen only a few times. The data derive from a study of blood T cell repertoires in COVID-19. Measured with immunoSEQ multiplex PCR; TCRdb has only the in-frame clones, and not every one. The sample has some 460,000 clones; roughly 90% are singletons. Germline V gene lookup returns CDR1 MDHEN and CDR2 SYDVKM. The V and J ends lost 11 bases and 5 bases respectively, with 19 bases between them. The CDR3 is 15 amino acids. Sequenced material: PBMCs or T cells enriched from blood (not recorded which). This clonotype originated in a woman aged 18-29 years who had recovered from COVID-19. The chain carries TRBV28 and TRBJ1-6, with D possibly TRBD1 on 6 matching bases. CDR3 DNA: TGTGCCTCCTCCCGGGGGGCGGTGAATAATTCACCCCTCCACTTT. It specifies CASSRGAVNNSPLHF.